These 27 T cell receptor beta chains originate from one sample sequenced in a study of CD8+ T cells in alopecia areata. RNA, once extracted, was reverse transcribed into cDNA for use as the sequencing template. Profiling relied on immunoSEQ multiplex PCR, and the TCRdb table lists in-frame clones only, not all of them. The sample includes approximately 150,000 clones, 86% of them seen just once. Treatment denoted: oral pan-JAK inhibitor, 5-10 mg twice daily. The specimen comprised CD8+ T cells sorted from blood, sampled at week 4, from a patient treated with tofacitinib. These receptor sequences come from a human donor with alopecia areata.

The chain uses TRBV7-9 and TRBJ2-1; D gene uncertain. V was shortened by 1 base and J by 9 bases, with 13 bases between the two germline ends. The CDR3 consists of 14 residues. CDR1 is SEHNR and CDR2 is FQNEAQ in the germline V gene (reference sequence). CDR3: CASSLGYGFGEQFF. CDR3 coding DNA: TGTGCCAGCAGCTTAGGATATGGGTTTGGTGAGCAGTTCTTC.

The rearrangement links TRBV30 to TRBJ1-1, with no clear D. Looked up from germline, CDR1 is GTSNPN and CDR2 is SVGIG (reference sequence). V gave up 8 bases and J gave up 4 bases, with 14 bases separating them. The CDR3 covers 12 residues. The CDR3 DNA reads as TGTGCCGAGGGTACGGACGGCACTGAAGCTTTCTTT. Its translation: CAEGTDGTEAFF.

This chain connects TRBV7-9 to TRBJ2-1; TRBD1 matches 10 bases. Germline V CDR1 and CDR2: SEHNR, FQNEAQ (reference sequence). This CDR3 region has 16 residues. The ends lost 0 bases at V and 8 bases at J; junction bases unmatched: 7. The CDR3 here is CASSLAGTGAVDEQFF. CDR3 bases: TGTGCCAGCAGCTTAGCCGGGACAGGGGCTGTGGATGAGCAGTTCTTC.

This chain links TRBV25-1 with TRBJ2-1, with a weak D call TRBD2 (5 bases). V dropped 1 base and J dropped 5 bases, with 15 bases sitting between them. The CDR3 covers 16 residues. Germline V gene lookup returns CDR1 MGHDK and CDR2 SYGVNS. CDR3 sequence: CASSEFTGLNNNEQFF. CDR3 DNA: TGTGCCAGCAGTGAATTCACGGGGTTGAACAACAATGAGCAGTTCTTC.

The chain recombines TRBV27 with TRBJ2-4, with D possibly being TRBD2 (6 bases). The germline V and J ends were trimmed by 5 bases and 8 bases, with 16 bases remaining between them. Germline CDR1 reads MNHEY; CDR2 reads SMNVEV (reference sequence). This CDR3 is 14 amino acids long. The CDR3 is CASSLRLGEYIQYF. CDR3 bases: TGTGCCAGCAGTCTCCGACTAGGGGAGTACATTCAGTACTTC.

The rearrangement uses TRBV30 and TRBJ2-1; 8 nucleotides align to TRBD1. Germline CDR1 GTSNPN, CDR2 SVGIG (reference sequence). J lost 8 bases, V lost 1 base, and 7 bases had no gene match. This CDR3 is 14 amino acids long. Here the CDR3 reads CAWSAGQGWDEQFF. Written as DNA, the CDR3 is TGTGCCTGGAGTGCAGGACAGGGTTGGGATGAGCAGTTCTTC.

This sequence joins TRBV6-6 and TRBJ2-5; D remains unclear. The V gene lost 0 bases and the J gene lost 5 bases, with 7 bases spanning the gap. The germline gives CDR1 MNHNY, CDR2 SVGAGI (reference sequence). The CDR3 covers 13 residues. The CDR3 nucleotides are TGTGCCAGCAGTTACTCGGCGATGGAGACCCAGTACTTC. Amino acids: CASSYSAMETQYF.

This clone has a handful of counts. J is TRBJ2-7 and V is TRBV4-1; the match to TRBD1 covers 8 bases. After removal of 2 bases from V and 4 bases from J, the junction contained 10 bases not matched to a gene. The CDR3 runs 16 residues. CDR1 and CDR2 from the germline V gene are MGHRA and YSYEKL. This CDR3 reads CASSQPPGTGSYEQYF. The CDR3 DNA reads TGCGCCAGCAGCCAACCTCCCGGGACAGGATCGTACGAGCAGTACTTC.

To note about this clone: The same CDR3 is also encoded by other DNA sequences in this sample. The chain uses TRBV27 and TRBJ1-1, with D uncertain. CDR3 size: 13 residues. Germline CDR1 MNHEY, CDR2 SMNVEV (reference sequence). Between the trimmed V and J ends, which lost 6 bases and 0 bases, there was a span of 8 bases. The CDR3 nucleotides read TGTGCCAGCAGATTAAACTTGAACACTGAAGCTTTCTTT. Amino acid sequence: CASRLNLNTEAFF.

The chain combines TRBV4-1 with TRBJ1-1; D perhaps matches TRBD1 (5 bases). Germline CDR1 is MGHRA and CDR2 is YSYEKL. Trimming left V 3 bases short and J 7 bases short, with 9 bases between. The CDR3 has 12 residues. The chain's CDR3 is CASSQTTDEAFF. CDR3 coding DNA: TGCGCCAGCAGCCAGACGACAGATGAAGCTTTCTTT.

This chain joins TRBV27 and TRBJ1-5, with a possible D match to TRBD1 (5 bases). This CDR3 spans 13 amino acids. Trimming pared 5 bases from V and 5 bases from J, leaving 10 bases between. CDR1 MNHEY and CDR2 SMNVEV come from the germline V gene (reference sequence). For the CDR3, the DNA is TGTGCCAGCAGTCTAGGGGTCGATCAGCCCCAGCATTTT. Its translation: CASSLGVDQPQHF.

The chain uses TRBV5-4 and TRBJ1-1, with TRBD1 matching 8 bases. V was clipped by 4 bases and J by 7 bases; unmatched bases: 6. The germline V gene has CDR1 SGHNT and CDR2 YYREEE (reference sequence). The CDR3 runs 13 residues. This chain's CDR3 is CASSRTGTNEAFF. The CDR3 DNA is TGTGCCAGCAGCCGGACAGGGACAAATGAAGCTTTCTTT.

The chain employs TRBV9 and TRBJ2-2; D is unresolved. CDR1 is SGDLS and CDR2 is YYNGEE in the germline V gene. This CDR3 is 17 amino acids long. V lost 2 bases and J lost 0, with 14 bases in between. The CDR3 region is CASSVPADEPNTGELFF. The CDR3 DNA reads TGTGCCAGCAGCGTCCCAGCAGACGAGCCGAACACCGGGGAGCTGTTTTTT.

Worth noting for this clone: Other DNA sequences in the sample encode the same CDR3. V usage is TRBV27 and J usage is TRBJ1-5; D is uncertain. There are 13 residues in the CDR3. With 4 bases removed from V and 3 bases from J, the gap between germline ends came to 7 bases. Germline loops: CDR1 MNHEY, CDR2 SMNVEV (reference sequence). Here the CDR3 reads CASSSGLNQPQHF. The CDR3 DNA reads as TGTGCCAGCAGTTCTGGCCTCAATCAGCCCCAGCATTTT.

This clone was seen just once. This rearrangement joins TRBV5-4 to TRBJ1-1; the D is unclear. Trimming took off 1 base at V and 7 bases at J, with 5 bases between the two ends. Germline V gene lookup returns CDR1 SGHNT and CDR2 YYREEE (reference sequence). This CDR3 spans 11 amino acids. The CDR3 bases are TGTGCCAGCAGCTTGATGAGTGAAGCTTTCTTT. Protein sequence: CASSLMSEAFF.

The rearrangement uses TRBV7-8 and TRBJ1-5, with no clear D. The germline V gene encodes CDR1 SGHVS and CDR2 FQNEAQ. CDR3 length: 9 amino acids. CDR3 nucleotides: TGTGAAAGCAATCAGCCCCAGCATTTT. This codes for CESNQPQHF. The whole variable domain, filled in from reference TRBV7-8 and TRBJ1-5, reads GAGVSQSPRYKVAKRGQDVALRCDPISGHVSLFWYQQALGQGPEFLTYFQNEAQLDKSGLPSDRFFAERPEGSVSTLKIQRTQQEDSAVYLCESNQPQHFGDGTRLSIL.

The J gene is TRBJ2-1, the V gene TRBV5-6; D is perhaps TRBD1 or TRBD2 (5 bases each). The CDR3 covers 13 residues. V dropped 4 bases and J dropped 3 bases, with 8 bases sitting between them. From germline, CDR1 is SGHDT and CDR2 YYEEEE. The CDR3 protein is CASSPGGYNEQFF. The CDR3 region has the DNA TGTGCCAGCAGCCCTGGGGGCTACAATGAGCAGTTCTTC.

The chain combines TRBV27 with TRBJ2-3; the D is unclear. The germline V and J ends were trimmed by 1 base and 3 bases, with 8 bases remaining between them. The CDR3 is 14 residues long. The germline V gene encodes CDR1 MNHEY and CDR2 SMNVEV (reference sequence). CDR3 sequence reads: CASSLFAGTDTQYF. CDR3 nucleotides: TGTGCCAGCAGTTTATTCGCTGGTACAGATACGCAGTATTTT.

This clone was seen only once. Other DNA variants within this sample encode the same CDR3. This rearrangement joins TRBV6-1 to TRBJ2-1, with unresolved D. V lost 1 base to trimming and J lost 0 bases, with 4 bases between them. CDR1 and CDR2 from the germline V gene are MNHNS and SASEGT. The CDR3 is made up of 14 amino acids. The CDR3 loop is CASSEGVSYNEQFF. The CDR3 region has the DNA TGTGCCAGCAGTGAAGGTGTCTCCTACAATGAGCAGTTCTTC.

The V call is TRBV7-6, the J call TRBJ2-7; 7 nucleotides agree with TRBD2. The CDR3 is 20 amino acids. The germline V gene has CDR1 SGHVS and CDR2 FNYEAQ. The J segment lost 3 bases and the V segment lost 1 base, leaving 21 bases of the junction unmatched. Here the CDR3 DNA reads TGTGCCAGCAGCTTAGTCATGGGGCCGATAATCCGGGGGGTGGACTACGAGCAGTACTTC. This codes for CASSLVMGPIIRGVDYEQYF.

The chain links TRBV11-2 to TRBJ2-1, with 8 bases aligning to TRBD2. CDR1 is SGHAT and CDR2 is FQNNGV in the germline V gene. The length of the CDR3 is 15 residues. V dropped 3 bases and J dropped 8; count of bases not matched to a gene: 9. The CDR3 region has the DNA TGTGCCAGCAGCTTTGGGACTAGGTATCTCGATGAGCAGTTCTTC. As protein: CASSFGTRYLDEQFF. Using reference TRBV11-2 and TRBJ2-1 for the parts outside the CDR3, the full variable domain is EAGVAQSPRYKIIEKRQSVAFWCNPISGHATLYWYQQILGQGPKLLIQFQNNGVVDDSQLPKDRFSAERLKGVDSTLKIQPAKLEDSAVYLCASSFGTRYLDEQFFGPGTRLTVL.

J is TRBJ2-3 and V is TRBV27; either TRBD1 or TRBD2 may supply D (5 bases each). Germline V CDR1 and CDR2: MNHEY, SMNVEV (reference sequence). V was clipped by 0 bases and J by 5 bases, with 15 bases between them. The CDR3 is made up of 16 amino acids. The CDR3 is CASSLSLGEAVDTQYF. DNA of the CDR3: TGTGCCAGCAGTTTATCACTGGGGGAAGCGGTAGATACGCAGTATTTT.

The chain recombines TRBV7-9 with TRBJ2-7; a possible D gene is TRBD1 (6 bases). Germline CDR1 SEHNR, CDR2 FQNEAQ (reference sequence). V lost 4 bases to trimming and J lost 0 bases, with 10 bases between them. The CDR3 sequence is 14 residues long. In DNA, the CDR3 is TGTGCCAGCAGCTCACAGGGAAGCTCCTACGAGCAGTACTTC. Protein: CASSSQGSSYEQYF.

The J gene is TRBJ2-7, the V gene TRBV9; D gene unclear. Germline V gene data show CDR1 as SGDLS and CDR2 as YYNGEE. V gave up 2 bases and J gave up 3 bases, with 12 bases separating them. The CDR3 runs to 14 residues. The CDR3: CASSVRALDYEQYF. In DNA, the CDR3 is TGTGCCAGCAGCGTCCGAGCTCTTGACTACGAGCAGTACTTC.

For the CDR3, the DNA is TGTGCCAGCAGCTCCCCCGGGGGGGCAGGCTTTGGGGACACAGATACGCAGTATTTT. Translation gives CASSSPGGAGFGDTDTQYF. The chain joins TRBV11-2 to TRBJ2-3, with 8 nucleotides matching TRBD2. The germline V gene encodes CDR1 SGHAT and CDR2 FQNNGV. This CDR3 is built from 19 residues. J gave up 2 bases and V 4 bases, and 17 bases lay outside the gene matches.

The chain combines TRBV29-1 with TRBJ2-1; D is possibly TRBD1 (5 bases). The germline V and J ends were trimmed by 4 bases and 8 bases, with 21 bases remaining between them. This CDR3 has 15 amino acids. Germline CDR1 reads SQVTM; CDR2 reads ANQGSEA. For the CDR3, the DNA is TGCAGCGTTGTGGGGCAGACCTCACTGCGCTATGAGCAGTTCTTC. Protein sequence: CSVVGQTSLRYEQFF.

The CDR3 bases are TGTGCCAGCAGCTTAAGGGGCCGGCCCTACGAGCAGTACTTC. As protein: CASSLRGRPYEQYF. This chain links TRBV7-3 with TRBJ2-7; tentative D call: TRBD1 (5 bases). Trimming took off 1 base at V and 2 bases at J, with 9 bases between the two ends. Germline CDR1 and CDR2: SGHTA and FQGTGA. The CDR3 is 14 amino acids.